This record looks at one TCR beta chain sequence and its context. V lost 1 base and J lost 3; bases outside the gene matches: 2. The CDR3 extends over 16 amino acids. In germline, CDR1 is LGHDT, CDR2 YNNKEL (reference sequence). Data came from immunoSEQ multiplex PCR; TCRdb stores just in-frame clones and leaves some out. The table has about 270,000 clones, about nine tenths seen once. These data come from a study of blood T cell repertoires in COVID-19. About the research overall: The United States, Italy and Spain provided the acute and convalescent COVID-19 samples.

The receptor's source is a young adult with COVID-19, enrolled during active disease. V is TRBV3-1 (or the pseudogene TRBV3-2) and J is TRBJ2-3, with 12 bases fitting TRBD2. The sequencing sample was made of peripheral blood. CDR3 in amino acids: CASSQGTSGTTDTQYF. The CDR3, as DNA: TGTGCCAGCAGCCAAGGGACTAGCGGGACAACAGATACGCAGTATTTT.